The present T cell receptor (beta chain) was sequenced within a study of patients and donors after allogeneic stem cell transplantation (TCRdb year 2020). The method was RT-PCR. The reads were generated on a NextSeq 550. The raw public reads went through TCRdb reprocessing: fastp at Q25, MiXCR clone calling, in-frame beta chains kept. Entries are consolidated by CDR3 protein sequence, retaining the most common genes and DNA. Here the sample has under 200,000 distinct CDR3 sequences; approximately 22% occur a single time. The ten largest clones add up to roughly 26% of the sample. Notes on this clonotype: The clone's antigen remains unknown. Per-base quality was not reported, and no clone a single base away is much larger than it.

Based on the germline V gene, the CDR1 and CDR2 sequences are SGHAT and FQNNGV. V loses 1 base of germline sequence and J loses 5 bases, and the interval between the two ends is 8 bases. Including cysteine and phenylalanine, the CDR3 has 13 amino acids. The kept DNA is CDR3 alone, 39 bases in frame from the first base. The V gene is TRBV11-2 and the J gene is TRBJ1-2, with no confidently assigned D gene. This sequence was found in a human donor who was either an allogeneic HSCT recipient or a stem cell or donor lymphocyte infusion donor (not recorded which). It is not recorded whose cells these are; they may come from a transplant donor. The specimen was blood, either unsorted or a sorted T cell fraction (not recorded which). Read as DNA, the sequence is TGTGCCAGCAGCTTAGCACGGGAGTATGGCTACACCTTC. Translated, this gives CASSLAREYGYTF.